These 10 T cell receptor beta chains were all obtained from the same sample, sequenced in a study of long-term antiretroviral therapy in people with HIV. Researchers ran immunoSEQ v3.0 at survey level. Libraries were prepared by immunoSEQ multiplex PCR; TCRdb keeps only in-frame clonotypes and omits some of them. The sample consists of about 21,000 clones, approximately 84% of them appearing once. Specimen: unsorted PBMCs, collected 0.9 years after starting antiretroviral therapy. The receptor source for this set is a man aged 18 to 30 with HIV.

The count of this clone is one. The chain recombines TRBV28 with TRBJ1-2, with D possibly matching TRBD1 (5 bases). This CDR3 has 16 amino acids. CDR1 is MDHEN and CDR2 is SYDVKM in the germline V gene. V was trimmed by 2 bases and J by 8 bases, leaving 21 bases between them. DNA of the CDR3: TGTGCCAGCAGTTTACATAGCTCCCTGGGGGTGGAGGGCTACACCTTC. Protein sequence: CASSLHSSLGVEGYTF.

This clone was found once. The J gene is TRBJ1-5, the V gene TRBV9; D gene ambiguous. CDR1 SGDLS and CDR2 YYNGEE come from the germline V gene. Deletions cut 0 bases from V and 5 bases from J, with 15 bases between. This CDR3 comprises 16 residues. The CDR3 loop is CASSVATTRWYQPQHF. The CDR3 DNA is TGTGCCAGCAGCGTAGCTACGACAAGGTGGTATCAGCCCCAGCATTTT.

V is TRBV10-3 and J is TRBJ1-5, with D maybe TRBD1 (5 bases). This CDR3 has 13 amino acids. CDR1 is ENHRY and CDR2 is SYGVKD in the germline V gene. With 4 bases removed from V and 4 bases from J, the gap between germline ends came to 8 bases. The chain's CDR3 is CAISGTPNQPQHF. CDR3 nucleotide sequence: TGTGCCATCAGTGGGACACCTAATCAGCCCCAGCATTTT.

The chain joins TRBV2 to TRBJ1-2; D uncertain. CDR1 SNHLY and CDR2 FYNNEI come from the germline V gene. V lost 6 bases to trimming and J lost 5 bases, with 7 bases between them. The CDR3 extends over 11 amino acids. This chain's CDR3 is CASSPPYGYTF. Here the CDR3 DNA reads TGTGCCAGCAGCCCCCCTTATGGCTACACCTTC.

The V gene is TRBV27, the J gene TRBJ2-5, with D unclear. V lost 8 bases, J lost 2 bases, and 9 bases lay in between. This CDR3 has 12 residues. CDR1 MNHEY and CDR2 SMNVEV come from the germline V gene (reference sequence). The CDR3 protein is CASSRGQETQYF. DNA for the CDR3: TGTGCCAGCTCTAGAGGTCAAGAGACCCAGTACTTC.

This chain links TRBV9 with TRBJ1-1; D remains ambiguous. Germline V gene sequence: CDR1 SGDLS, CDR2 YYNGEE. The CDR3 spans 13 residues. V lost 2 bases and J lost 8, with 13 bases in between. CDR3 sequence reads: CASSVGTRSEAFF. The CDR3 nucleotides read TGTGCCAGCAGCGTCGGAACACGGTCAGAAGCTTTCTTT.

The genes are TRBV5-4 and TRBJ2-7, with D perhaps matching TRBD1 (5 bases). CDR3 size: 13 residues. Germline loops: CDR1 SGHNT, CDR2 YYREEE (reference sequence). V gave up 0 bases and J gave up 1 base, with 5 bases separating them. CDR3 nucleotide sequence: TGTGCCAGCAGCTTGGAGGGGTCCTACGAGCAGTACGTC. Translation: CASSLEGSYEQYV.

The chain joins TRBV9 to TRBJ2-3; D possibly uses TRBD1 or TRBD2 (5 bases each). The CDR3 spans 14 residues. Per the germline V gene, CDR1 is SGDLS and CDR2 is YYNGEE. V lost 1 base and J 2 bases, leaving 8 bases between the germline ends. CDR3 loop: CASSVRGVTDTQYF. The CDR3, as DNA: TGTGCCAGCAGCGTAAGAGGGGTCACAGATACGCAGTATTTT.

Only one count was recorded for this clone. The V call is TRBV10-3, the J call TRBJ2-3, with TRBD2 identical over 8 bases. The CDR3 spans 17 residues. V was clipped by 2 bases and J by 8 bases; unmatched bases: 15. Germline lookup yields CDR1 ENHRY and CDR2 SYGVKD. CDR3 nucleotide sequence: TGTGCCATCAGTGAGAGAGTAGCGGGATCCACTACTGGTACGCAGTATTTT. This encodes CAISERVAGSTTGTQYF.

The chain recombines TRBV6-1 with TRBJ1-1, with a tentative D call TRBD1 (6 bases). V shed 4 bases and J shed 10 bases, with 16 bases lying between them. The V gene's germline CDR1 is MNHNS and CDR2 SASEGT. The CDR3 loop spans 13 amino acids. The CDR3 protein is CASSATQGLGAFF. CDR3 bases: TGTGCCAGCAGTGCCACCCAGGGGCTGGGAGCTTTCTTT.